The rows below give T cell receptor beta chains drawn from one sample of a study of T cells in Graves' hyperthyroidism and ophthalmopathy. TCRdb called the multiplex PCR reads again in MiXCR, with one record for every CDR3 protein. The sample includes about 500,000 distinct CDR3 sequences, around 43% of them seen just once. Sequenced input: peripheral blood or thyroid tissue (not recorded which). Every receptor here comes from an adult woman with Graves' disease, either hyperthyroidism or ophthalmopathy (not recorded which). Each CDR3 is given with its conserved first and last residue. D genes are given only for firm matches. The size field is filled for only some rows; it gives once, few, many or a size class.

DNA	CDR3	V	J	D	length	size
TGTGCCAGCAGCCTAATGACGGACACCGGGGAGCTGTTTTTT	CASSLMTDTGELFF	TRBV11-3	TRBJ2-2	.	14	.
TGTGCCAGCAGCCAAGTTCCAGCGGGAGGCCGCTCCTACGAGCAGTACTTC	CASSQVPAGGRSYEQYF	TRBV7-9	TRBJ2-7	TRBD2	17	once
TGTGCCGCCAGCAGGGTCGGGGGAACCTTGAACACTGAAGCTTTCTTT	CAASRVGGTLNTEAFF	TRBV15	TRBJ1-1	.	16	.
TGTGCCAGCAGACCGAATAGCAATCAGCCCCAGCATTTT	CASRPNSNQPQHF	TRBV6-1	TRBJ1-5	.	13	many
TGTGCCAGCAGCTTTGGGGGAGGGATGTACAATGAGCAGTTCTTC	CASSFGGGMYNEQFF	TRBV7-9	TRBJ2-1	TRBD2	15	few
TGTGCCAGCAGCTTGGACAGTGGCCAAGAGACCCAGTACTTC	CASSLDSGQETQYF	TRBV7-2	TRBJ2-5	.	14	.
TGTGCCAGCAGTGAAGGTACTACCCGCGGGGAGCTGTTTTTT	CASSEGTTRGELFF	TRBV10-3	TRBJ2-2	.	14	.
TGCAGTGGACCCCTGGGGGAGACCCAGTACTTC	CSGPLGETQYF	TRBV20-1	TRBJ2-5	.	11	.
TGTGCCAGCAGTTCGGACTCTGGAAACACCTTC	CASSSDSGNTF	TRBV12-3/TRBV12-4	TRBJ1-2	.	11	.
TGTGCCACCAGTGATTTGAGTGGCTACACCTTC	CATSDLSGYTF	TRBV24-1	TRBJ1-2	.	11	few
TGTGCCAGCAGCTTAGCCACTCAGGAGCAGTACTTC	CASSLATQEQYF	TRBV7-2	TRBJ2-7	.	12	.
TGCAGCGACCTCTCCCGGGACAGGGTCTACGGCTACACCTTC	CSDLSRDRVYGYTF	TRBV29-1	TRBJ1-2	TRBD1	14	few
TGCGCCAGCAGCCCATACACGGGAGGGAGAGGGGCTTTCTTT	CASSPYTGGRGAFF	TRBV5-1	TRBJ1-1	.	14	.
TGTGCCACCAGCAGAGGGGCCGGCGGTGGGAACACTGAAGCTTTCTTT	CATSRGAGGGNTEAFF	TRBV15	TRBJ1-1	.	16	.
TGTGCCAGCAGCTTAGGAATGAGGGGAACCGGGGAGCTGTTTTTT	CASSLGMRGTGELFF	TRBV7-9	TRBJ2-2	.	15	many
TGTGCCAGCATCCCTTTTCCGACAGTTACCTATGGCTACACCTTC	CASIPFPTVTYGYTF	TRBV19	TRBJ1-2	.	15	.
TGTGCCAGCAGGAGGACTGGAAACACTGAAGCTTTCTTT	CASRRTGNTEAFF	TRBV6-5	TRBJ1-1	.	13	many
TGTGCCAGCAGCTCCGACCGGGACTCTCCCTGGGGCTACACCTTC	CASSSDRDSPWGYTF	TRBV7-9	TRBJ1-2	.	15	few
TGCAGTGCCCAGCGGGGGATAGTGAGGGTTCAAGAGACCCAGTACTTC	CSAQRGIVRVQETQYF	TRBV20-1	TRBJ2-5	TRBD2	16	many
TGTGCCAGCAGCACTTCGACCACTGAAGCTTTCTTT	CASSTSTTEAFF	TRBV7-9	TRBJ1-1	.	12	many
TGCAGCGTAATTCCTGGGAACACTGAAGCTTTCTTT	CSVIPGNTEAFF	TRBV29-1	TRBJ1-1	.	12	.
TGTGCCAGCACAATACCACAGGGGGATGGGGAGACCCAGTACTTC	CASTIPQGDGETQYF	TRBV7-9	TRBJ2-5	TRBD1	15	once
TGCAGTGGTACCCACCAAGAGACCCAGTACTTC	CSGTHQETQYF	TRBV20-1	TRBJ2-5	.	11	.
TGTGCCAGCACTGGACAAGGCACCGGGGAGCTGTTTTTT	CASTGQGTGELFF	TRBV6-5	TRBJ2-2	.	13	many
TGTGCCACGGTGGAGTTAGCTGGGGCCAACGTCCTGACTTTC	CATVELAGANVLTF	TRBV10-3	TRBJ2-6	.	14	.
TGTGCCAGCAGCATCGGACAGGGGATCTACGAGCAGTACTTC	CASSIGQGIYEQYF	TRBV7-8	TRBJ2-7	TRBD1	14	many
TGTGCCAGTAGTATAACGGTCAGAAACTATGGCTACACCTTC	CASSITVRNYGYTF	TRBV19	TRBJ1-2	.	14	.
TGCAGCGCCTCCTCGGATTGGGGAACTGAAGCTTTCTTT	CSASSDWGTEAFF	TRBV29-1	TRBJ1-1	.	13	few
TGCGCCAGCAGCCTTAAGCCGATCGGACCGGGGAACACTGAAGCTTTCTTT	CASSLKPIGPGNTEAFF	TRBV5-1	TRBJ1-1	.	17	.
TGTGCCAGCAGCCAAGTACAGGGGGAAGGTCAGCCCCAGCATTTT	CASSQVQGEGQPQHF	TRBV14	TRBJ1-5	TRBD1	15	.
TGTGCCAGCAGCCTAAGGCCCGGGACAGCCCAAGAGACCCAGTACTTC	CASSLRPGTAQETQYF	TRBV12-3/TRBV12-4	TRBJ2-5	TRBD1	16	.
TGTGCCAGCAGCAGAGAGTCTGGGGCCAACGTCCTGACTTTC	CASSRESGANVLTF	TRBV2	TRBJ2-6	.	14	few
TGTGCCAGCAGGTTTGGGGCGGCGAATAATTCACCCCTCCACTTT	CASRFGAANNSPLHF	TRBV25-1	TRBJ1-6	.	15	.
TGCGCCAGCAGTGAGCTAGCGGGAGCCTATGGCTACACCTTC	CASSELAGAYGYTF	TRBV10-1	TRBJ1-2	.	14	.
TGTGCCATCAGCCGGGACGGGGACACCGGGGAGCTGTTTTTT	CAISRDGDTGELFF	TRBV10-3	TRBJ2-2	.	14	.
TGTGCCAGCAGCTTAGGGACAGGGCGAGGTGGCTACACCTTC	CASSLGTGRGGYTF	TRBV11-2	TRBJ1-2	TRBD1	14	few
TGTGCCAGCACGTATTTCTACGAGCAGTACTTC	CASTYFYEQYF	TRBV2	TRBJ2-7	.	11	many
TGTGCCAGCAGCTTCTCGACAGGGGCTGTTTCTGGAAACACCATATATTTT	CASSFSTGAVSGNTIYF	TRBV13	TRBJ1-3	TRBD1	17	.
TGTGCCACCAGTGATTCGGTTTCCGGACGGCACTACGAGCAGTACTTC	CATSDSVSGRHYEQYF	TRBV24-1	TRBJ2-7	.	16	.
TGTGCCAGCAGCTCCGACAGCTCCTATAATTCACCCCTCCACTTT	CASSSDSSYNSPLHF	TRBV7-9	TRBJ1-6	.	15	.
TGTGCCAGCAGCTTAGTGGGTGGCGGGGAGCTGTTTTTT	CASSLVGGGELFF	TRBV7-2	TRBJ2-2	.	13	many
TGTGCCAGCAGTTTGAGGGGTACCGGGGATGCCTCCTACGAGCAGTACTTC	CASSLRGTGDASYEQYF	TRBV28	TRBJ2-7	.	17	once
TGTGCCAGCAGCCAAGAGGTGAAGGGCCAGCCCCAGCATTTT	CASSQEVKGQPQHF	TRBV3-1	TRBJ1-5	.	14	few
TGTGCCATCGGGGACAGGGCCTCCCAAGAGACCCAGTACTTC	CAIGDRASQETQYF	TRBV10-3	TRBJ2-5	TRBD1	14	.
TGTGCCATCAAACTGACAGGGGGCTATGGCTACACCTTC	CAIKLTGGYGYTF	TRBV10-3	TRBJ1-2	TRBD1	13	.
TGTGCCATCAGTGACGGGTCGAACGTGCAGTACTTC	CAISDGSNVQYF	TRBV10-3	TRBJ2-7	.	12	once